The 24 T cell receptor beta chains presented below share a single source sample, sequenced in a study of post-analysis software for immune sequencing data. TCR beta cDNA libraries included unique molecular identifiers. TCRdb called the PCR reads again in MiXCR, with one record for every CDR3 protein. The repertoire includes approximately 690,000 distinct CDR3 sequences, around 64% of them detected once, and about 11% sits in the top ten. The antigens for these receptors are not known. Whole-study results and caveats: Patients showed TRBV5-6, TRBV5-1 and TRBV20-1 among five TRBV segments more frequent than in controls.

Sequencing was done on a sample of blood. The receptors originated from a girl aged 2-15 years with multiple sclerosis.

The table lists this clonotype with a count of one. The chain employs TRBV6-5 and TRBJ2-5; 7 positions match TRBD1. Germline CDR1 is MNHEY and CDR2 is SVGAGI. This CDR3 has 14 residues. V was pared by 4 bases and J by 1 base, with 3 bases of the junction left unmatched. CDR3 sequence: CASSSGQIQETQYF. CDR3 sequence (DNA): TGTGCCAGCAGTTCGGGACAGATCCAAGAGACCCAGTACTTC.

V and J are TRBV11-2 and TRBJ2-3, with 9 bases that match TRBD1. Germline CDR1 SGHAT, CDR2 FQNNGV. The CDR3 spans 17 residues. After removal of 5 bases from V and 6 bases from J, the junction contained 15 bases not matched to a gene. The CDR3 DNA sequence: TGTGCCAGCAGCCCAACCCCGGGGACAGGGAGGTCCGATACGCAGTATTTT. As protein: CASSPTPGTGRSDTQYF.

The CDR3 here is CATRQGDGYGYTF. DNA for the CDR3: TGCGCCACCCGGCAGGGGGATGGCTATGGCTACACCTTC. V gene TRBV5-1 combines with J gene TRBJ1-2; 7 bases are shared with TRBD1. Germline lookup yields CDR1 SGHRS and CDR2 YFSETQ. The CDR3 sequence is 13 residues long. V was pared by 9 bases and J by 4 bases, with 9 bases of the junction left unmatched.

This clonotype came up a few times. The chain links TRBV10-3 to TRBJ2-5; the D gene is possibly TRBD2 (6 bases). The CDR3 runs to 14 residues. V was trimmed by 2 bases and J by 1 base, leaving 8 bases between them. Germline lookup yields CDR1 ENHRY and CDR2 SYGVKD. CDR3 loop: CAISEGGAQETQYF. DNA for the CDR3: TGTGCCATCAGTGAGGGCGGGGCCCAAGAGACCCAGTACTTC.

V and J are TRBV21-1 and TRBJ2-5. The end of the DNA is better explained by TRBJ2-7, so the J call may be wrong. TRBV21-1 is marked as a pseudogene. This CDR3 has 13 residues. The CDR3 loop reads CASSYPRRYEQYF. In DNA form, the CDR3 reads TGTGCCAGCAGCTATCCCCGACGGTACGAGCAGTACTTC.

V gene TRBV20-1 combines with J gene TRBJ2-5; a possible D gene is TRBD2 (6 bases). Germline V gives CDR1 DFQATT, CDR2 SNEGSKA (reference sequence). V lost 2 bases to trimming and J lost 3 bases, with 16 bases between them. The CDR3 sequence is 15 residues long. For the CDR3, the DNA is TGCAGTGCTAGACCCCCGGTTGGGGGGAAAGAGACCCAGTACTTC. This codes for CSARPPVGGKETQYF.

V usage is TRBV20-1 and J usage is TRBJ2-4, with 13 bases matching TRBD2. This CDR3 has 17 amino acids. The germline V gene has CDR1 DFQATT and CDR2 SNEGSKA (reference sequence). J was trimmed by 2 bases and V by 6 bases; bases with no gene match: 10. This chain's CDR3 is CSAHTSGGALSKNIQYF. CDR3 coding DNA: TGCAGTGCCCACACTAGCGGGGGGGCCTTATCCAAAAACATTCAGTACTTC.

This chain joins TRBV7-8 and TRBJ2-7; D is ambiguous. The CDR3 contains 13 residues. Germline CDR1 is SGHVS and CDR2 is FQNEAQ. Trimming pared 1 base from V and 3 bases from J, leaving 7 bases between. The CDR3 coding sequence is TGTGCCAGCAGCTTAGAACACTTCTACGAGCAGTACTTC. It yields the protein CASSLEHFYEQYF.

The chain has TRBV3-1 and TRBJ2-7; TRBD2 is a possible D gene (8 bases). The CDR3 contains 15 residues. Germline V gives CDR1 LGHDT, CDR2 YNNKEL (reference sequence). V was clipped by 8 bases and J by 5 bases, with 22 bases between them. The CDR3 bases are TGTGCCAGCTCCCAGCGGGGGACAGAAGACAACGAGCAGTACTTC. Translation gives CASSQRGTEDNEQYF.

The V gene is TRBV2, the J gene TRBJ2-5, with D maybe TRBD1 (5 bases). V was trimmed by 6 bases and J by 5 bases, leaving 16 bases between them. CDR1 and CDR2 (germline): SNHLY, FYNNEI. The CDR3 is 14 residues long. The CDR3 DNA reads TGTGCCAGCAGAGTGGGGCAGGGAAGGGAGACCCAGTACTTC. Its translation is CASRVGQGRETQYF. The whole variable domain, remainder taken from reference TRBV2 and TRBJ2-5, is EPEVTQTPSHQVTQMGQEVILRCVPISNHLYFYWYRQILGQKVEFLVSFYNNEISEKSEIFDDQFSVERPDGSNFTLKIRSTKLEDSAMYFCASRVGQGRETQYFGPGTRLLVL.

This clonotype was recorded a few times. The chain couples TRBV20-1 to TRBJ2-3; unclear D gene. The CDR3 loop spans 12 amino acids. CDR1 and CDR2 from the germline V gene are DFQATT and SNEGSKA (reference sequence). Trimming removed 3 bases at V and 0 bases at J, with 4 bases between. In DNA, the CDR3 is TGCAGTGCTAGGGAGAGCACAGATACGCAGTATTTT. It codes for CSARESTDTQYF.

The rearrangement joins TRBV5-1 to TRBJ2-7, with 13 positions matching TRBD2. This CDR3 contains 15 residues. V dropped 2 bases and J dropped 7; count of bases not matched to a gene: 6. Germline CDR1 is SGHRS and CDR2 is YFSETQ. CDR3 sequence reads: CASSFGLAGAKEQYF. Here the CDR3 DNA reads TGCGCCAGCAGCTTCGGACTAGCGGGAGCAAAGGAGCAGTACTTC.

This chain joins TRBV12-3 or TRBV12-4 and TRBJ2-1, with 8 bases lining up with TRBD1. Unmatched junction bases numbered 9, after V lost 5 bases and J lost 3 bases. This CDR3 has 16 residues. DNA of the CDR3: TGTGCCAGCAGTCCGCGCCCAGGGGGCGGCTACAATGAGCAGTTCTTC. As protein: CASSPRPGGGYNEQFF.

CDR3 in DNA: TGTGCCACGAAGGGGCAACGGGGAGGCTACACCTTC. It yields the protein CATKGQRGGYTF. The chain carries TRBV28 and TRBJ1-2, with a tentative D call TRBD1 (5 bases). Between the trimmed V and J ends, which lost 10 bases and 8 bases, there was a span of 17 bases. CDR1 is MDHEN and CDR2 is SYDVKM in the germline V gene. The CDR3 extends over 12 amino acids.

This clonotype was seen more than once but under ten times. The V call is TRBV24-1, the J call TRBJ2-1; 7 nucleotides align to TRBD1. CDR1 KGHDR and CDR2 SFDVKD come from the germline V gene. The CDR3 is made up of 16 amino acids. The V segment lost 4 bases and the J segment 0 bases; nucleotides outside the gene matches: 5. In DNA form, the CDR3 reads TGTGCCACCAGTGACCTCGGACAGGCCTCCTACAATGAGCAGTTCTTC. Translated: CATSDLGQASYNEQFF.

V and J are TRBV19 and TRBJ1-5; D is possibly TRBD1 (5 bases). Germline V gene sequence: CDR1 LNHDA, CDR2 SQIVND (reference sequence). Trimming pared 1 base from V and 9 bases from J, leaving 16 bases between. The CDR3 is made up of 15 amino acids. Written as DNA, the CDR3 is TGTGCCAGTAGTATAGGTCAGGGAAGCTCCTCGCCCCAGCATTTT. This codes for CASSIGQGSSSPQHF.

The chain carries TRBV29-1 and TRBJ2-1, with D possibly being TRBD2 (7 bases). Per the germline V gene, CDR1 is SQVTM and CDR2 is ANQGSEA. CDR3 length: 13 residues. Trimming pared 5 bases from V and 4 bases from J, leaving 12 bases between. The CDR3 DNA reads TGCAGCGTTAGGGGGGAGGGGTACAATGAGCAGTTCTTC. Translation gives CSVRGEGYNEQFF.

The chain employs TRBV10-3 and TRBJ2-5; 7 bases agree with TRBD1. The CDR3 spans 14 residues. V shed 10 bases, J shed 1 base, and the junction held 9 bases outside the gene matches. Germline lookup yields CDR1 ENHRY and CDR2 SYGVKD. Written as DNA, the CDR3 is TGTGCCACCAGCGACAGGGTCTCCCAAGAGACCCAGTACTTC. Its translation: CATSDRVSQETQYF.

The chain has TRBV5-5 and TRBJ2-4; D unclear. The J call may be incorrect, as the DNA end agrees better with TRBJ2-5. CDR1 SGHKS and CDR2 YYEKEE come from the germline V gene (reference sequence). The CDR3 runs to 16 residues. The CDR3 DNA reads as TGTGCCAGCAGCTTGCCCCTACTGAGCGAAGCGGAGACCCAGTACTTC. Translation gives CASSLPLLSEAETQYF.

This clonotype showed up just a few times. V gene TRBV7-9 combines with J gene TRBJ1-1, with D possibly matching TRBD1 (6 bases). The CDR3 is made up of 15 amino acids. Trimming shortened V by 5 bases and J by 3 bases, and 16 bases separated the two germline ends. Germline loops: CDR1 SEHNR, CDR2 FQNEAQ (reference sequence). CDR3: CASSPRTAKDTEAFF. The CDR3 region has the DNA TGTGCCAGCAGCCCCCGGACAGCCAAGGACACTGAAGCTTTCTTT.

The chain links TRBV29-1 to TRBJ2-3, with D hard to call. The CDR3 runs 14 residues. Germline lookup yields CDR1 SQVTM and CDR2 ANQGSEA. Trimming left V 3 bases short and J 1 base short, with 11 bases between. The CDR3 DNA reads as TGCAGCGTTGATACTGGGTCCCGCACAGATACGCAGTATTTT. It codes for CSVDTGSRTDTQYF.

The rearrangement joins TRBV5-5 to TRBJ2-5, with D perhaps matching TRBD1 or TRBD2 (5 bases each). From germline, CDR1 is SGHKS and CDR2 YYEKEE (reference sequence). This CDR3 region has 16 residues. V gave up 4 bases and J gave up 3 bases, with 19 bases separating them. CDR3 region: CASSPITTGTKETQYF. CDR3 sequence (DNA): TGTGCCAGCAGCCCTATTACCACCGGGACGAAAGAGACCCAGTACTTC.

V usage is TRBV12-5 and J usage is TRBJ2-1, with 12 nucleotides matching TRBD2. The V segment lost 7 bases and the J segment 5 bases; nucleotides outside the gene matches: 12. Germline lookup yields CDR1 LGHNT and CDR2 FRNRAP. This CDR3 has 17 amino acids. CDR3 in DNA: TGTGCTAGTGCCGTAGATACTAGCGGGAGGCCTAACAATGAGCAGTTCTTC. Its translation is CASAVDTSGRPNNEQFF.

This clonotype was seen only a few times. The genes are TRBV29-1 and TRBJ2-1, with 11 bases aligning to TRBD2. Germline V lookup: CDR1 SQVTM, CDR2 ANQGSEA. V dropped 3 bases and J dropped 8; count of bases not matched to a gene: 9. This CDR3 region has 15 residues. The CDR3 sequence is CSVEGIAGGPHEQFF. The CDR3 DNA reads TGCAGCGTTGAGGGGATAGCGGGGGGGCCACATGAGCAGTTCTTC.